Reported below is one T cell receptor (beta chain). Antigen unknown. TCRdb re-analysed the 5' RACE reads in MiXCR, keeping a single row per CDR3 protein. The repertoire includes about 150,000 distinct CDR3 sequences, approximately 44% of them detected once, and around 15% sits in the top ten. Germline CDR1 SGHRS, CDR2 YFSETQ. The V segment lost 3 bases and the J segment 5 bases; nucleotides outside the gene matches: 14. The CDR3 sequence is 18 residues long. The sample belongs to a study of CD8 T cells in ankylosing spondylitis. Study-level points and caveats: Within ankylosing spondylitis blood, a TCR beta motif made up of several highly homologous variants appeared to be characteristic.

The V gene is TRBV5-1, the J gene TRBJ1-6, with 7 bases fitting TRBD1. The origin of this receptor is a male donor with ankylosing spondylitis. The sample was synovial fluid, either unsorted or a sorted T cell fraction (not recorded which). CDR3 residues: CASSSSWGTAFNNSPLHF. CDR3 bases: TGCGCCAGCAGCTCCTCCTGGGGGACAGCCTTTAATAATTCACCCCTCCACTTT.